This T cell receptor (beta chain) was identified in a study of T cell responses to AZD1222 COVID-19 vaccine. The junction had 11 bases not matched to a gene; V was cut back by 2 bases and J by 6 bases. Germline-derived CDR1 and CDR2 are SGHDT and YYEEEE. This CDR3 has 18 residues. This clone came up a few times. Its antigen remains unidentified. Study observations and caveats: Two doses of AZD1222 preceded a rise in Spike-specific TCR breadth and depth. Seropositive status at baseline applied to only a handful of AZD1222 recipients. Nearly half of the spike-specific TCRs reportedly recognize variant regions that carry no mutations.

Assay: immunoSEQ multiplex PCR; the TCRdb copy retains only in-frame clones and omits some. Here the sample spans some 180,000 clones, roughly 85% being singletons. The J gene is TRBJ2-7, the V gene TRBV5-6; 16 nucleotides align to TRBD2. This sample comprised peripheral blood, obtained 28 days after the second AZD1222 dose. This TCR derives from an adult who received the AZD1222 COVID-19 vaccine. Here the CDR3 reads CASSFPPGLAGGPGEQYF. The CDR3 nucleotides read TGTGCCAGCAGCTTCCCCCCGGGACTAGCGGGGGGGCCGGGCGAGCAGTACTTC.